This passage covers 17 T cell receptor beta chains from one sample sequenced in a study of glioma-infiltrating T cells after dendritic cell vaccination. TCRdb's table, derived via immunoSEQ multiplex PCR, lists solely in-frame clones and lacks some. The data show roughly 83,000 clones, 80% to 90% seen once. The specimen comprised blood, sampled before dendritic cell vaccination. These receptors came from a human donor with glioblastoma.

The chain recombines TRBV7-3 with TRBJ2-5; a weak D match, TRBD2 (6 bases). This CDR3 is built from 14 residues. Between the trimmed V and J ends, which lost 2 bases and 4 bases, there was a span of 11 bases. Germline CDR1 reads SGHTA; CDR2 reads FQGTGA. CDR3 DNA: TGTGCCAGCAGCTTACTCGGGAGTGGAGAGACCCAGTACTTC. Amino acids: CASSLLGSGETQYF.

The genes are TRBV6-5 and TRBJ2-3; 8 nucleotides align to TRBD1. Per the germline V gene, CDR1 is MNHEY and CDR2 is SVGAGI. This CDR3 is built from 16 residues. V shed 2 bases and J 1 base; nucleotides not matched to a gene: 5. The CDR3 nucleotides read TGTGCCAGCAGTTACGCTACGACAGGGGGCACAGATACGCAGTATTTT. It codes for CASSYATTGGTDTQYF.

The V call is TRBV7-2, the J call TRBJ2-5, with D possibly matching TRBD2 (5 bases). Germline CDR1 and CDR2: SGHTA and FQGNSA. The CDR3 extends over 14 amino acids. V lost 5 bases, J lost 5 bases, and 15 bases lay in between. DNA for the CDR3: TGTGCCAGCAGCACGAGGAGCGGCGGGGAGACCCAGTACTTC. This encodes CASSTRSGGETQYF.

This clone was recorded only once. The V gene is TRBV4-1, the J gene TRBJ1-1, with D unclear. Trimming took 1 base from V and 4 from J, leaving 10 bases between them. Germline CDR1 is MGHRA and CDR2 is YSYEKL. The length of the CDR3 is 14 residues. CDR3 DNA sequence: TGCGCCAGCAGCCAAGGGAGGGTAGGCACTGAAGCTTTCTTT. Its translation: CASSQGRVGTEAFF.

Here the CDR3 DNA reads TGCAGCGTCGGGACAGCGGATAATTCACCCCTCCACTTT. It encodes CSVGTADNSPLHF. The chain links TRBV29-1 to TRBJ1-6; TRBD1 matches at 7 bases. The ends lost 6 bases at V and 5 bases at J; junction bases unmatched: 4. This CDR3 region has 13 residues. Germline V gives CDR1 SQVTM, CDR2 ANQGSEA. Variable domain in full (rest from reference TRBV29-1 and TRBJ1-6): SAVISQKPSRDICQRGTSLTIQCQVDSQVTMMFWYRQQPGQSLTLIATANQGSEATYESGFVIDKFPISRPNLTFSTLTVSNMSPEDSSIYLCSVGTADNSPLHFGNGTRLTVT.

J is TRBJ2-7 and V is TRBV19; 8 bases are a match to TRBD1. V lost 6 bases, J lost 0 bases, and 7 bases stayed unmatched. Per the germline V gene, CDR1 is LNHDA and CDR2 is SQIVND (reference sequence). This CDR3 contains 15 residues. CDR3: CASSDRGLSSYEQYF. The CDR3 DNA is TGTGCCAGTAGCGACAGGGGTCTGAGCTCCTACGAGCAGTACTTC.

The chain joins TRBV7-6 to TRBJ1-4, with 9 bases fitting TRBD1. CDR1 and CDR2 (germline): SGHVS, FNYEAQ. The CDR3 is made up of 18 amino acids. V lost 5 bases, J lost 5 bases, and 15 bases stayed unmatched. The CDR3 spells CASSTRRDREGKNEKLFF. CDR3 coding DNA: TGTGCCAGCAGCACGCGCCGGGACAGGGAAGGTAAGAATGAAAAACTGTTTTTT.

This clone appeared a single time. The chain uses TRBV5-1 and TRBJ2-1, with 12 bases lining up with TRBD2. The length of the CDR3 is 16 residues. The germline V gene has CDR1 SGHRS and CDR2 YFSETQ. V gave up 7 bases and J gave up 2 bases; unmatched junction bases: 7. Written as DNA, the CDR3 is TGCGCCAGCTGTCGGACTAGCGGGGACCCCTACAATGAGCAGTTCTTC. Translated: CASCRTSGDPYNEQFF. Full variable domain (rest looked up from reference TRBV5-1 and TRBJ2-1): KAGVTQTPRYLIKTRGQQVTLSCSPISGHRSVSWYQQTPGQGLQFLFEYFSETQRNKGNFPGRFSGRQFSNSRSEMNVSTLELGDSALYLCASCRTSGDPYNEQFFGPGTRLTVL.

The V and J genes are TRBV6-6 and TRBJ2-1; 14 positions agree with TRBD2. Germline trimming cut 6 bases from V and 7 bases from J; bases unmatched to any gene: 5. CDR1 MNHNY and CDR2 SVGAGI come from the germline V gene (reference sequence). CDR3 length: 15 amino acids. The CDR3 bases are TGTGCCAGCAGCAGAGGACTAGCGGGGGGTAATGAGCAGTTCTTC. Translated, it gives CASSRGLAGGNEQFF.

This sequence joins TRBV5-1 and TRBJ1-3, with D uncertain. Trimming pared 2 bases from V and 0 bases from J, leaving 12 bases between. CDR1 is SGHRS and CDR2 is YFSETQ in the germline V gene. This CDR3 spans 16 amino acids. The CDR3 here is CASSFGSLSSGNTIYF. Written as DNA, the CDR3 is TGCGCCAGCAGCTTCGGGTCTCTGAGCTCTGGAAACACCATATATTTT. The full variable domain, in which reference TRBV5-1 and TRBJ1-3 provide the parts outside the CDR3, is KAGVTQTPRYLIKTRGQQVTLSCSPISGHRSVSWYQQTPGQGLQFLFEYFSETQRNKGNFPGRFSGRQFSNSRSEMNVSTLELGDSALYLCASSFGSLSSGNTIYFGEGSWLTVV.

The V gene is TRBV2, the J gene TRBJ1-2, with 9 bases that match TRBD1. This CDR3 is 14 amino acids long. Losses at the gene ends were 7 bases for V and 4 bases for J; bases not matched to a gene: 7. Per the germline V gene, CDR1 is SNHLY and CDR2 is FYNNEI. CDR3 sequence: CASTTTGGSYGYTF. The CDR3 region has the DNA TGTGCCAGCACCACGACAGGGGGAAGCTATGGCTACACCTTC.

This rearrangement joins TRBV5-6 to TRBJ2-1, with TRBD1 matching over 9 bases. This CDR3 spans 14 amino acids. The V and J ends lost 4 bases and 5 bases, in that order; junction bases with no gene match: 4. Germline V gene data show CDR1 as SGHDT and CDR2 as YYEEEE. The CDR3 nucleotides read TGTGCCAGCAGCACGGGGACAGGGCACAATGAGCAGTTCTTC. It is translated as CASSTGTGHNEQFF.

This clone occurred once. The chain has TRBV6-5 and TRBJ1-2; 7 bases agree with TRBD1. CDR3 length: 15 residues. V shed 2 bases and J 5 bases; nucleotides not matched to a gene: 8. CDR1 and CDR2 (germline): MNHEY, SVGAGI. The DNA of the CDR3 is TGTGCCAGCAGTTACACCCGGACAGGTAGGTATGGCTACACCTTC. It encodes CASSYTRTGRYGYTF.

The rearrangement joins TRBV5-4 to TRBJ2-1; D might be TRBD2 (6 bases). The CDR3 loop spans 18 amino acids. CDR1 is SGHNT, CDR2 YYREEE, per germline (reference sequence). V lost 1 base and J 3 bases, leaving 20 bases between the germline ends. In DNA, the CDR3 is TGTGCCAGCAGCTTGCCGGCGGGATATAAGAGTGGCTACAATGAGCAGTTCTTC. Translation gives CASSLPAGYKSGYNEQFF.

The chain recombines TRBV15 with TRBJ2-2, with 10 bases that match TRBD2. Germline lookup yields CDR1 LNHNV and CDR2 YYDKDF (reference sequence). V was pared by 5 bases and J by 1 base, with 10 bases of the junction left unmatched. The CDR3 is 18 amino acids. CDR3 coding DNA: TGTGCCACCAGCTCCTCTAGCGGGAGCAAGGGGAACACCGGGGAGCTGTTTTTT. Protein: CATSSSSGSKGNTGELFF.

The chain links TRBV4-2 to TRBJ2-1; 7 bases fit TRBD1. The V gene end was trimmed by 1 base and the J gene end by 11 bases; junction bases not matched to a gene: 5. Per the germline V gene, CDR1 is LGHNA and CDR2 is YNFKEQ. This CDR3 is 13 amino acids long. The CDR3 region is CASSQGGGVQQFF. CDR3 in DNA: TGTGCCAGCAGCCAAGGAGGGGGCGTCCAGCAGTTCTTC.

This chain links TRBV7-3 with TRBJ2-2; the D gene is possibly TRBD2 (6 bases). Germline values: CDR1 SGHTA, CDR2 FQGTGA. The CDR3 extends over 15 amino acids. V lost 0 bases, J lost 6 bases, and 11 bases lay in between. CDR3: CASSLTSGGAGELFF. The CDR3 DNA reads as TGTGCCAGCAGCTTAACGAGCGGCGGGGCCGGGGAGCTGTTTTTT.